Each of the 8 T cell receptor beta chains below was sequenced from the same sample in a study of CD8 T cells in Susac syndrome. Random hexamers served to reverse transcribe about 0.45 to 1 ug RNA. TCRdb re-called the immunoSEQ multiplex PCR reads with MiXCR, one entry per CDR3 protein. The sample shows 170,000 or so distinct CDR3 sequences, around 96% of them seen only once. The sample comprised CD4+ T cells from PBMCs. The origin of the receptors is a human donor with Susac syndrome.

This rearrangement joins TRBV2 to TRBJ2-5, with TRBD2 identical over 8 bases. Germline V gives CDR1 SNHLY, CDR2 FYNNEI. The CDR3 is 14 residues long. Trimming took 3 bases from V and 5 from J; bases not matched to a gene: 5. The CDR3 loop reads CASSETGGKETQYF. The CDR3 region has the DNA TGTGCCAGCAGTGAGACGGGAGGGAAGGAGACCCAGTACTTC.

V is TRBV18 and J is TRBJ2-1; 7 nucleotides agree with TRBD2. This CDR3 is built from 18 residues. Germline V gives CDR1 KGHSH, CDR2 LQKENI. Trimming removed 0 bases from V and 7 bases from J; junction bases left unmatched: 15. The CDR3 region is CASSPPKVPGLSANEQFF. As DNA, the CDR3 is TGTGCCAGCTCACCACCAAAAGTCCCGGGACTATCTGCGAATGAGCAGTTCTTC.

The chain uses TRBV20-1 and TRBJ2-1; no firm D call. With 0 bases removed from V and 4 bases from J, the gap between germline ends came to 4 bases. CDR1 and CDR2 from the germline V gene are DFQATT and SNEGSKA (reference sequence). This CDR3 contains 12 residues. The CDR3 here is CSARDVYNEQFF. For the CDR3, the DNA is TGCAGTGCTAGAGATGTTTACAATGAGCAGTTCTTC.

The chain joins TRBV20-1 to TRBJ2-6, with D perhaps given as TRBD1 or TRBD2 (6 bases each). CDR1 and CDR2 from the germline V gene are DFQATT and SNEGSKA (reference sequence). Trimming took off 6 bases at V and 0 bases at J, with 12 bases between the two ends. The CDR3 runs to 15 residues. This CDR3 is CSARDKGSGANVLTF. The CDR3 DNA is TGCAGTGCGCGGGACAAAGGCTCTGGGGCCAACGTCCTGACTTTC.

The V gene is TRBV29-1, the J gene TRBJ1-3; unclear D gene. CDR1 and CDR2 (germline): SQVTM, ANQGSEA. The CDR3 is 13 amino acids. Deletions cut 3 bases from V and 0 bases from J, with 6 bases between. The CDR3 loop reads CSVDDDSGNTIYF. The DNA for the CDR3 is TGCAGCGTTGATGATGACTCTGGAAACACCATATATTTT.

The CDR3 DNA sequence: TGTGCCAGCAGCCAAGATTGCTCTAGAGGGCAGCCCCAGCATTTT. The encoded protein is CASSQDCSRGQPQHF. The V gene is TRBV3-1, the J gene TRBJ1-5; the D is unclear. This CDR3 has 15 residues. Trimming shortened V by 0 bases and J by 7 bases, and 13 bases separated the two germline ends. Looked up from germline, CDR1 is LGHDT and CDR2 is YNNKEL (reference sequence).

This chain uses TRBV6-2 or TRBV6-3 with TRBJ1-2; the D gene is possibly TRBD1 (5 bases). In germline, CDR1 is MNHEY, CDR2 SVGEGT. This CDR3 has 13 residues. The V end was cut by 4 bases, the J end by 4 bases, with 10 bases between. Here the CDR3 DNA reads TGTGCCAGCAGTTGGGACGGAGTCTATGGCTACACCTTC. Amino acids: CASSWDGVYGYTF.

V usage is TRBV9 and J usage is TRBJ1-2; 8 bases agree with TRBD1. From germline, CDR1 is SGDLS and CDR2 YYNGEE. The length of the CDR3 is 16 residues. The V segment lost 4 bases and the J segment 2 bases; nucleotides outside the gene matches: 10. This chain's CDR3 is CASSSRTGRGNYGYTF. In DNA form, the CDR3 reads TGTGCCAGCAGCTCCAGGACAGGGAGAGGCAACTATGGCTACACCTTC.